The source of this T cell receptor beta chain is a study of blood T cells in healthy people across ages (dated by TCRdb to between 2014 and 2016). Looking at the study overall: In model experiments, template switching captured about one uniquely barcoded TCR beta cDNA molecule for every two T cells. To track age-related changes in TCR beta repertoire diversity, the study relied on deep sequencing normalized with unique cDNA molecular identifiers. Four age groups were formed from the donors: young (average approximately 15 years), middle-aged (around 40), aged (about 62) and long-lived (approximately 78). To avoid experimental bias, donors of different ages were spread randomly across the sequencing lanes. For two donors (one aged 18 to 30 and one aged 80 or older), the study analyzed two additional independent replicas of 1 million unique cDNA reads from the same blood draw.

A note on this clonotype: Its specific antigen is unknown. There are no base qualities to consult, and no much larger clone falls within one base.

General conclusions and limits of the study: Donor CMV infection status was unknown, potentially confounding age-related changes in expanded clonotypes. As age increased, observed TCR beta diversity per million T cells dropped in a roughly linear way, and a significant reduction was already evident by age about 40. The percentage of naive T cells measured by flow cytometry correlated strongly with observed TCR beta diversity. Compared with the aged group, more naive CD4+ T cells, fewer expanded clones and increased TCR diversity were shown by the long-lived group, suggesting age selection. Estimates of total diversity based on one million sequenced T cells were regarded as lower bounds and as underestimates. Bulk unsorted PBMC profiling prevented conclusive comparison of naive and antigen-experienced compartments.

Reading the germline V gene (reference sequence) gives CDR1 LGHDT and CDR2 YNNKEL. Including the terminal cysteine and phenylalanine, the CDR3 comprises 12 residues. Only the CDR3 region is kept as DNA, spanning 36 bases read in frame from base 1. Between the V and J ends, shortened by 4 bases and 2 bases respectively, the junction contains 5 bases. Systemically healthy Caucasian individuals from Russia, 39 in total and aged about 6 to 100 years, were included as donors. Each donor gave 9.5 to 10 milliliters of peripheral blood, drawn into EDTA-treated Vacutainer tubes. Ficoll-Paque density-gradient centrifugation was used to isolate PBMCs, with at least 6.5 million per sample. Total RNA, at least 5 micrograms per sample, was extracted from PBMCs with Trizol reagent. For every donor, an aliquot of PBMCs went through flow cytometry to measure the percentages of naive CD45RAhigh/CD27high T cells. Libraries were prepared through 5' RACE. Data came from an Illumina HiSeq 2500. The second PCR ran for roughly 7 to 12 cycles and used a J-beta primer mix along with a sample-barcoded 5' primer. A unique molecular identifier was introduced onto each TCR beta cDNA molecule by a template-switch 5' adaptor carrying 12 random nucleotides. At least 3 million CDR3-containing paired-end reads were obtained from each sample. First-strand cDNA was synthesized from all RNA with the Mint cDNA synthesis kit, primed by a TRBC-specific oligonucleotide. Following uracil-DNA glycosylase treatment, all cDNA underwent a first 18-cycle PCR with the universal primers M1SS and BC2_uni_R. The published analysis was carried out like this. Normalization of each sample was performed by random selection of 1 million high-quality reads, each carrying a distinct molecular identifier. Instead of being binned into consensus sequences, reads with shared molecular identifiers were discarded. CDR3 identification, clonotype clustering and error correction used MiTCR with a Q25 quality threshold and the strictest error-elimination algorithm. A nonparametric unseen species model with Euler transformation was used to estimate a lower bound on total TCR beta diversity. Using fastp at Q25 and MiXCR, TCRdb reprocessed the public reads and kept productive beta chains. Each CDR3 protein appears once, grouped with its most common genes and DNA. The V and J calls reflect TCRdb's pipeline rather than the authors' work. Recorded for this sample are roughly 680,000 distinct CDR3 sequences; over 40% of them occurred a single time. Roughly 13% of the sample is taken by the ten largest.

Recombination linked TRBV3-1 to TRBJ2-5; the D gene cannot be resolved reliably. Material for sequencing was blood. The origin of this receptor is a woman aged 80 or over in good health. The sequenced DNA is TGTGCCAGCAGCCGGAAGCAAGAGACCCAGTACTTC. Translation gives CASSRKQETQYF.